The rows below give T cell receptor beta chains drawn from one sample of a study of T cell repertoires in cytomegalovirus infection. TCRdb used MiXCR to reprocess the reads, holding one entry per CDR3 protein. This table has 250,000 to 300,000 distinct CDR3 sequences, about 26% appearing once. Sequencing was carried out using PBMCs. The receptors here all came from a human donor in good health (CMV status not recorded). Some clones in this sample may be carry-over from other donors' samples. The CDR3 runs from the conserved cysteine through the conserved F or W. Each record gives: clone size, D gene, V gene, CDR3 length, J gene, CDR3 protein, CDR3 DNA. D genes are given only for firm matches. Size tells how often a clone was seen (once, few, many) or the class of an expanded clone, and some rows leave it out.

size: many
D: TRBD2
V: TRBV6-4
length: 17
J: TRBJ2-2
CDR3: CASSQTSGAQNTGELFF
DNA: TGTGCCAGCAGTCAAACTAGCGGGGCCCAGAACACCGGGGAGCTGTTTTTT

size: NA
D: NA
V: TRBV5-4
length: 15
J: TRBJ1-2
CDR3: CASSSKTGMGYGYTF
DNA: TGTGCCAGCAGCTCGAAGACAGGAATGGGCTATGGCTACACCTTC

size: many
D: TRBD2
V: TRBV7-9
length: 15
J: TRBJ2-1
CDR3: CASSLQRGDPNEQFF
DNA: TGTGCCAGCAGCTTACAGCGGGGGGACCCCAATGAGCAGTTCTTC

size: NA
D: TRBD1
V: TRBV20-1
length: 12
J: TRBJ2-7
CDR3: CSASGQGYEQYF
DNA: TGCAGTGCTAGCGGACAGGGCTACGAGCAGTACTTC

size: many
D: TRBD2
V: TRBV12-3/TRBV12-4
length: 18
J: TRBJ2-1
CDR3: CASSLKGRAGVRTDEQFF
DNA: TGTGCCAGCAGTTTAAAGGGTCGAGCGGGGGTGCGTACCGATGAGCAGTTCTTC

size: NA
D: TRBD2
V: TRBV20-1
length: 13
J: TRBJ2-5
CDR3: CSAGGGARETQYF
DNA: TGCAGTGCTGGCGGGGGGGCCCGGGAGACCCAGTACTTC

size: few
D: NA
V: TRBV4-3
length: 15
J: TRBJ2-3
CDR3: CASSQDSFTGDTQYF
DNA: TGCGCCAGCAGCCAAGACAGCTTCACCGGAGATACGCAGTATTTT

size: NA
D: TRBD2
V: TRBV28
length: 17
J: TRBJ2-2
CDR3: CASSSPGASGRTGELFF
DNA: TGTGCCAGCAGCTCGCCCGGGGCTAGCGGGAGAACCGGGGAGCTGTTTTTT

size: NA
D: NA
V: TRBV7-9
length: 16
J: TRBJ2-3
CDR3: CASSFSRRVPTDTQYF
DNA: TGTGCCAGCAGCTTCAGTCGCAGGGTTCCCACAGATACGCAGTATTTT

size: NA
D: NA
V: TRBV10-3
length: 13
J: TRBJ2-2
CDR3: CAISESVHGELFF
DNA: TGTGCCATCAGTGAGTCCGTTCACGGGGAGCTGTTTTTT